This TCR beta chain is from a study of naive and memory T cell subsets. Broader study findings: Naive repertoires, especially CD8, held a few larger clonotypes, possibly memory cells re-expressing CD45RA.

This clonotype was counted many times. Its antigen is undetermined. Both TRBC1 and TRBC2 were covered by a beta constant-region primer of two equimolar oligonucleotides. Four rounds of PCR amplified the ligated cDNA using nested alpha and beta constant-region primers plus SP2. TCRdb used MiXCR to reprocess the UMI-ligation and nested PCR reads, holding one entry per CDR3 protein. The data hold 150,000 or so distinct CDR3 sequences, with roughly 23% observed a single time. Germline loops: CDR1 SGHDN, CDR2 FVKESK. V shed 3 bases and J shed 5 bases, with 11 bases lying between them. This CDR3 comprises 14 residues.

The chain has TRBV14 and TRBJ2-1, with D perhaps TRBD2 (7 bases). This clonotype was sampled from a human donor in good health. The sequencing input was naive CD4+ T cells from blood. Here the CDR3 reads CASSHRGGNNEQFF. CDR3 DNA sequence: TGTGCCAGCAGCCACAGGGGAGGGAACAATGAGCAGTTCTTC. The variable domain in full, with the rest retrieved from reference TRBV14 and TRBJ2-1, is EAGVTQFPSHSVIEKGQTVTLRCDPISGHDNLYWYRRVMGKEIKFLLHFVKESKQDESGMPNNRFLAERTGGTYSTLKVQPAELEDSGVYFCASSHRGGNNEQFFGPGTRLTVL.